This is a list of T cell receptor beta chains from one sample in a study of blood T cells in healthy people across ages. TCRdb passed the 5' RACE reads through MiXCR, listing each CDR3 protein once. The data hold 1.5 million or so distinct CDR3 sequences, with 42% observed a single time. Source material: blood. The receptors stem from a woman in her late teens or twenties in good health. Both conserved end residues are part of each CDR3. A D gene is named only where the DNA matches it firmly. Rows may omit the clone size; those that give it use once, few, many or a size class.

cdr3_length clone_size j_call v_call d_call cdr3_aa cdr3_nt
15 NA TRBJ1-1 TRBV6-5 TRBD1 CASRRTGIMNTEAFF TGTGCCAGCAGAAGGACAGGGATAATGAACACTGAAGCTTTCTTT
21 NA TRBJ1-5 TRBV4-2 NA CASSQAGIRQLFPLSGQPQHF TGTGCCAGCAGCCAAGCGGGAATCCGACAGTTGTTTCCCCTATCCGGTCAGCCCCAGCATTTT
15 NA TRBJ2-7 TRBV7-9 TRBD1 CASSLEQGNPYEQYF TGTGCCAGCAGCTTAGAACAGGGGAATCCTTACGAGCAGTACTTC
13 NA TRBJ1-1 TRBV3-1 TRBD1 CASSQEDRAEAFF TGTGCCAGCAGCCAAGAGGACAGGGCTGAAGCTTTCTTT
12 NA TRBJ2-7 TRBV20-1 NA CSAKDKGGEQYF TGCAGTGCTAAGGACAAAGGGGGCGAGCAGTACTTC
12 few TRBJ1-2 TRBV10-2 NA CASSDGGQGYTF TGCGCCAGCAGTGACGGGGGGCAAGGCTACACCTTC
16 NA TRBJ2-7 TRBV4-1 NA CASSQEKSLPAYEQYF TGCGCCAGCAGCCAAGAGAAGTCCTTACCCGCTTACGAGCAGTACTTC
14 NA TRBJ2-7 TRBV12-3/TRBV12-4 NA CASSLSGTDYEQYF TGTGCCAGCAGTTTGTCCGGGACGGATTACGAGCAGTACTTC
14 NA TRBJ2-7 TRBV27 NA CASSPGTYSYEQYF TGTGCCAGCAGTCCGGGGACATATTCCTACGAGCAGTACTTC
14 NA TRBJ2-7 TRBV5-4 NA CASSLDGSRDEQYF TGTGCCAGCAGCTTGGACGGGAGTAGGGACGAGCAGTACTTC
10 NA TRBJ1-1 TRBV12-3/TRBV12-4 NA CASSLDRSFF TGTGCCAGCAGCCTAGACCGGTCTTTCTTT
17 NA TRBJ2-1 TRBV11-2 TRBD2 CASSLVLAGGISHEQFF TGTGCCAGCAGCTTAGTGTTAGCGGGAGGAATCAGTCATGAGCAGTTCTTC
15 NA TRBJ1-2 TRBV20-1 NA CSARPNGVGNYGYTF TGCAGTGCTAGACCAAACGGGGTGGGGAACTATGGCTACACCTTC
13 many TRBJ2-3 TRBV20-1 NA CSAPSSVADTQYF TGCAGTGCACCCTCGTCTGTGGCAGATACGCAGTATTTT
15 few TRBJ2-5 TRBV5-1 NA CASSLGSGSQETQYF TGCGCCAGCAGCTTGGGATCGGGGTCCCAAGAGACCCAGTACTTC
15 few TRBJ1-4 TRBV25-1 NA CASSINSGVDEKLFF TGTGCCAGCAGTATCAACTCCGGGGTTGACGAAAAACTGTTTTTT
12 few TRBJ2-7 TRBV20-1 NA CSATDTTYEQYF TGCAGTGCCACCGACACAACCTACGAGCAGTACTTC
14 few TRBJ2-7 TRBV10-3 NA CAISEVGARDEQYF TGTGCCATCAGTGAGGTGGGTGCTCGGGACGAGCAGTACTTC
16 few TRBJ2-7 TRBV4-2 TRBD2 CASSQGTSGILYEQYF TGTGCCAGCAGCCAAGGGACTAGCGGGATTCTTTACGAGCAGTACTTC
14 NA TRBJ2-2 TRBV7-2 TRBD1 CASSVRGRTGELFF TGTGCCAGCAGCGTTAGGGGGCGCACCGGGGAGCTGTTTTTT
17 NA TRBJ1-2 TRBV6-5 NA CASSYSSRDSLYYGYTF TGTGCCAGCAGTTACTCGTCTCGCGACTCCTTGTACTATGGCTACACCTTC
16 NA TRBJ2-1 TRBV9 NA CASSVEGRLGYNEQFF TGTGCCAGCAGCGTAGAAGGCCGACTAGGGTACAATGAGCAGTTCTTC
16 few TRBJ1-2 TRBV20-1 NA CSASARGDGANYGYTF TGCAGTGCTAGTGCTAGGGGGGACGGAGCTAACTATGGCTACACCTTC
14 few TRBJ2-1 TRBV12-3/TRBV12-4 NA CASSFRAVYNEQFF TGTGCCAGCAGTTTCCGTGCCGTCTACAATGAGCAGTTCTTC
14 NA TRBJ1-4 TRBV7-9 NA CASSLAGYDEKLFF TGTGCCAGCAGCTTGGCAGGGTACGATGAAAAACTGTTTTTT
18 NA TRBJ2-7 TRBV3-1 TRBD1 CASSQARPGQGAPYEQYF TGTGCCAGCAGCCAAGCGCGTCCTGGACAGGGGGCCCCTTACGAGCAGTACTTC
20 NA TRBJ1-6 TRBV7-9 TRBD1 CASSLFSAGQGSVNDSPPHF TGTGCCAGCAGCTTATTTTCTGCGGGACAGGGTTCGGTTAATGATTCACCCCCCCACTTT
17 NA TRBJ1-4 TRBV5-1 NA CASSLVPGTTTNEKLFF TGCGCCAGCAGCTTGGTGCCGGGGACCACAACTAATGAAAAACTGTTTTTT
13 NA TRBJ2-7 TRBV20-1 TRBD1 CSAIRDRGNEQYF TGCAGTGCTATAAGGGACAGGGGTAACGAGCAGTACTTC
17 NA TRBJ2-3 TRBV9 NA CASSVVPSGGGTDTQYF TGTGCCAGCAGCGTAGTACCTTCCGGGGGCGGTACAGATACGCAGTATTTT
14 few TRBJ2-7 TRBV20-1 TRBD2 CSAIYGTNTYEQYF TGCAGTGCTATTTATGGGACTAACACCTACGAGCAGTACTTC
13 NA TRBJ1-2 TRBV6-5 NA CASSYGADYGYTF TGTGCCAGCAGTTACGGGGCAGACTATGGCTACACCTTC
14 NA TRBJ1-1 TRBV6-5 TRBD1 CASSYGGTGAEAFF TGTGCCAGCAGTTACGGCGGGACAGGGGCTGAAGCTTTCTTT
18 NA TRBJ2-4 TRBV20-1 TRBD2 CSARQGGGSRGAKNIQYF TGCAGTGCTAGGCAAGGCGGCGGGAGTAGAGGGGCCAAAAACATTCAGTACTTC
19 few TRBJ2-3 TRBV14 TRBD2 CASSYRLAGERWSTDTQYF TGTGCCAGCAGCTACCGACTAGCGGGAGAGAGGTGGTCTACAGATACGCAGTATTTT
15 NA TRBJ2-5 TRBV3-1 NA CASSQPGLTQETQYF TGTGCCAGCAGCCAACCGGGACTGACACAAGAGACCCAGTACTTC
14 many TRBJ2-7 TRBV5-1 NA CASSLEQGSYEQYF TGCGCCAGCAGCTTGGAACAGGGTTCCTACGAGCAGTACTTC
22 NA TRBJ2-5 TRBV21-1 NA CASSNSRDRVFGDGKNQETQYF TGTGCCAGCAGCAATTCCCGGGACAGAGTATTCGGGGACGGAAAAAACCAAGAGACCCAGTACTTC
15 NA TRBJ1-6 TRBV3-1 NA CASSQAGPLFSPLHF TGTGCCAGCAGCCAAGCAGGGCCTCTGTTTTCACCCCTCCACTTT
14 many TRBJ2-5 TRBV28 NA CASSLWQQQETQYF TGTGCCAGCAGTTTGTGGCAGCAGCAAGAGACCCAGTACTTC
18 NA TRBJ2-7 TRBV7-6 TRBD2 CASSSFVSLAGGFGEQYF TGTGCCAGCAGCTCCTTCGTGTCACTAGCGGGAGGCTTTGGCGAGCAGTACTTC
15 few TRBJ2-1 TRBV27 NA CASSFGQNLYNEQFF TGTGCCAGCAGTTTTGGGCAGAATCTTTACAATGAGCAGTTCTTC
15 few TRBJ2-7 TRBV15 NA CATSRGPGTSYEQYF TGTGCCACCAGCAGAGGTCCAGGGACCTCCTACGAGCAGTACTTC
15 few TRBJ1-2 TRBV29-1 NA CSVSPRLAGERGYTF TGCAGCGTTAGCCCCCGTTTGGCAGGTGAACGGGGCTACACCTTC
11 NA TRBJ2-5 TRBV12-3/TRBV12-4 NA CASSVLETQYF TGTGCCAGCAGCGTCCTAGAGACCCAGTACTTC
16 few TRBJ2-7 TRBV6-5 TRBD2 CASSYSGTSGLYEQYF TGTGCCAGCAGTTACTCCGGGACTAGCGGATTGTACGAGCAGTACTTC
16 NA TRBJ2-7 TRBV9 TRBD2 CASSVAAGGSSYEQYF TGTGCCAGCAGCGTAGCAGCGGGAGGTAGCTCCTACGAGCAGTACTTC
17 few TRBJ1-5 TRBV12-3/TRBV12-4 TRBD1 CASSLNSGTVSNQPQHF TGTGCCAGCAGTTTAAATAGTGGGACAGTTAGCAATCAGCCCCAGCATTTT
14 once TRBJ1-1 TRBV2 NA CASSEVRAGTEAFF TGTGCCAGCAGTGAAGTACGGGCAGGCACTGAAGCTTTCTTT
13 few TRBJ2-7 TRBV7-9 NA CASSVGVLYEQYF TGTGCCAGCAGCGTAGGGGTACTCTACGAGCAGTACTTC